The 6 T cell receptor beta chains in this list originate from one sample, sequenced in a study of blood T cell repertoires in COVID-19. The data were produced by immunoSEQ multiplex PCR, yet TCRdb's version contains in-frame clones alone and is incomplete. Of about 90,000 clones in the sample, approximately 88% were seen once. Sequenced sample: peripheral blood. All receptors derive from a woman of 80 years or more with active or convalescent COVID-19.

This clone was observed at least ten times. The chain is built from TRBV29-1 and TRBJ1-1; 7 nucleotides align to TRBD1. In germline, CDR1 is SQVTM, CDR2 ANQGSEA. The J segment lost 5 bases and the V segment lost 4 bases, leaving 4 bases of the junction unmatched. This CDR3 comprises 12 residues. CDR3 nucleotides: TGCAGCGTTGGTGACAGGGAGACTGAAGCTTTCTTT. Protein sequence: CSVGDRETEAFF.

V gene TRBV19 combines with J gene TRBJ2-7; 7 positions match TRBD1. This CDR3 is 15 amino acids long. CDR1 is LNHDA, CDR2 SQIVND, per germline (reference sequence). V was clipped by 6 bases and J by 5 bases; unmatched bases: 13. This chain's CDR3 is CASRPKSPGQHEQYF. The DNA for the CDR3 is TGTGCCAGTAGGCCCAAATCACCGGGACAGCACGAGCAGTACTTC.

V gene TRBV28 combines with J gene TRBJ2-1; possibly TRBD2 for D (6 bases). Germline CDR1 MDHEN, CDR2 SYDVKM. This CDR3 spans 14 amino acids. V dropped 7 bases and J dropped 7 bases, with 17 bases sitting between them. This CDR3 reads CASNLLRERNEQFF. DNA of the CDR3: TGTGCCAGCAACTTGCTACGGGAGAGAAATGAGCAGTTCTTC.

This chain links TRBV2 with TRBJ2-1; 8 bases line up with TRBD2. With V trimmed by 4 bases and J by 5 bases, 4 bases remained unmatched. CDR1 is SNHLY and CDR2 is FYNNEI in the germline V gene. The CDR3 has 14 amino acids. The CDR3 bases are TGTGCCAGCAGTGTTCGGGAGGGACACAATGAGCAGTTCTTC. Amino acid sequence: CASSVREGHNEQFF. The complete variable domain, with remaining parts taken from reference TRBV2 and TRBJ2-1, reads EPEVTQTPSHQVTQMGQEVILRCVPISNHLYFYWYRQILGQKVEFLVSFYNNEISEKSEIFDDQFSVERPDGSNFTLKIRSTKLEDSAMYFCASSVREGHNEQFFGPGTRLTVL.

This clone was detected a few times. This rearrangement joins TRBV19 to TRBJ2-7, with TRBD2 identical over 7 bases. Losses at the gene ends were 2 bases for V and 4 bases for J; bases not matched to a gene: 5. Germline assignment: CDR1 LNHDA and CDR2 SQIVND (reference sequence). The CDR3 runs to 14 residues. This chain's CDR3 is CASSILAGDYEQYF. The DNA of the CDR3 is TGTGCCAGTAGTATATTAGCGGGTGATTACGAGCAGTACTTC.

The chain uses TRBV6-6 and TRBJ2-7; 8 bases are shared with TRBD2. The CDR3 extends over 13 amino acids. From germline, CDR1 is MNHNY and CDR2 SVGAGI (reference sequence). The V gene end was trimmed by 5 bases and the J gene end by 3 bases; junction bases not matched to a gene: 3. CDR3 residues: CASSIRGGYEQYF. The CDR3 DNA follows: TGTGCCAGCAGTATCCGGGGGGGCTACGAGCAGTACTTC.